The present entry profiles one T cell receptor beta chain with its context. Its specificity is unknown. The data originate from a study of cytomegalovirus exposure and HLA in healthy donors. About the research overall: The 110 or so validation repertoires were produced on the same platform as the 550 to 700 repertoires of the first cohort. This was reported in a later analysis.

Whole-study findings and limits: Cytomegalovirus association was assigned to approximately 160 TCR beta chains.

Assay: immunoSEQ multiplex PCR; the TCRdb copy retains only in-frame clones and omits some. The table shows roughly 150,000 clones, with roughly 84% occurring only once. Germline loops: CDR1 MDHEN, CDR2 SYDVKM. The CDR3 loop spans 17 amino acids. V was clipped by 6 bases and J by 2 bases; unmatched bases: 15. This sequence originates from a man aged 25 to 40 in good health and CMV-seropositive. Specimen: PBMCs. The V gene is TRBV28, the J gene TRBJ2-5; 7 positions match TRBD1. The CDR3, as DNA: TGTGCCAGCAGCTCGGGACAGTCGTTCGCGGTTCAAGAGACCCAGTACTTC. It specifies CASSSGQSFAVQETQYF.